Detailed here is one T cell receptor (beta chain). The CDR3 is 12 residues long. J was trimmed by 9 bases and V by 3 bases; bases with no gene match: 4. These data originate in a study of blood T cell repertoires in COVID-19. The overall study: The United States, Italy and Spain were the sources of the acute and convalescent COVID-19 samples.

How the authors handled the data: Nucleated cell number was recorded as an estimate derived from reference gene primer amplification. Using immunoSEQ multiplex PCR, the repertoire was profiled, and TCRdb retains in-frame clones only, with some absent. The DNA was the basis for D and trimming; V, J and clone size are from that table. This repertoire shows fewer than 350,000 clones, approximately 83% found once; its top ten account for around 2.1%. The sequence was collected from a man aged 25 to 40 who had recovered from COVID-19. The chain recombines TRBV12-3 or TRBV12-4 with TRBJ1-1, with 7 bases that match TRBD1. Sequencing was performed on PBMCs or T cells enriched from blood (not recorded which). CDR3 region: CASSLGTAKAFF. The CDR3 DNA reads as TGTGCCAGCAGTTTGGGGACAGCGAAAGCTTTCTTT.